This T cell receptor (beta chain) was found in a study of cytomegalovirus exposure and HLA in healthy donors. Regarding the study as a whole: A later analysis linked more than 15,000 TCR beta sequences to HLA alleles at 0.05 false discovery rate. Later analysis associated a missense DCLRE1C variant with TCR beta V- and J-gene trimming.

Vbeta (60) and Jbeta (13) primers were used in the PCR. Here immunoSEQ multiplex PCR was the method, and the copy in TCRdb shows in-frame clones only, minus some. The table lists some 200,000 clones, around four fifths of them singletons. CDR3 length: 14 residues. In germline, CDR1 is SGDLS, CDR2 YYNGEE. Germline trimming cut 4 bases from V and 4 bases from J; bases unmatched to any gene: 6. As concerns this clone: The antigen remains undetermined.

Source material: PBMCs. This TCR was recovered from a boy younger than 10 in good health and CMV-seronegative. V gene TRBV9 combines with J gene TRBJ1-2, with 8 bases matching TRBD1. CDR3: CASSSPGGTYGYTF. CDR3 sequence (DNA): TGTGCCAGCAGCTCTCCAGGGGGCACCTATGGCTACACCTTC.